Listed here are 11 T cell receptor beta chains from one sample, sequenced in a study of identical twins. MiXCR, run by TCRdb on the 5' RACE reads, gives a single entry per CDR3 protein. The sample contains some 1,600,000 distinct CDR3 sequences, roughly a third of which appear only once. Material for sequencing was cord blood. These receptors all come from a newborn girl in good health.

This chain joins TRBV10-2 and TRBJ2-1; 8 positions agree with TRBD2. The CDR3 totals 17 residues. V shed 2 bases, J shed 2 bases, and the junction held 8 bases outside the gene matches. Germline assignment: CDR1 WSHSY and CDR2 SAAADI. The CDR3 protein is CASSETETSGPYNEQFF. The CDR3 DNA reads TGCGCCAGCAGTGAGACCGAAACTAGCGGCCCCTACAATGAGCAGTTCTTC.

The chain's CDR3 is CASSLGTGEYNEQYF. CDR3 bases: TGTGCCAGCAGCTTAGGGACAGGGGAATACAATGAGCAGTACTTC. The genes are TRBV7-9 and TRBJ2-1; 9 bases fit TRBD1. The J call is doubtful: the DNA matches TRBJ2-7 better. The CDR3 is 15 amino acids. Germline V gives CDR1 SEHNR, CDR2 FQNEAQ (reference sequence).

This clonotype appeared a few times. The chain uses TRBV20-1 and TRBJ2-3; weak D call: TRBD1 (6 bases). V lost 5 bases and J lost 5, with 20 bases in between. Germline V gives CDR1 DFQATT, CDR2 SNEGSKA (reference sequence). There are 15 residues in the CDR3. The CDR3 here is CSAGGGRSGRDTQYF. In DNA form, the CDR3 reads TGCAGTGCTGGGGGCGGTAGAAGCGGACGAGATACGCAGTATTTT.

In its sample, this clonotype was seen a few times. The chain carries TRBV20-1 and TRBJ1-2, with D unclear. The CDR3 extends over 13 amino acids. V was trimmed by 5 bases and J by 7 bases, leaving 17 bases between them. Looked up from germline, CDR1 is DFQATT and CDR2 is SNEGSKA (reference sequence). The CDR3 is CSAPGWQSGGYTF. CDR3 bases: TGCAGTGCTCCCGGTTGGCAAAGTGGTGGCTACACCTTC.

The chain combines TRBV3-1 with TRBJ2-1; D perhaps matches TRBD2 (7 bases). The CDR3 has 15 amino acids. CDR1 is LGHDT, CDR2 YNNKEL, per germline (reference sequence). Trimming took 8 bases from V and 6 from J, leaving 20 bases between them. CDR3 nucleotides: TGTGCCAGCTGGACAGCGGGAAGACCAATCAATGAGCAGTTCTTC. Protein product: CASWTAGRPINEQFF.

The rearrangement joins TRBV12-3 or TRBV12-4 to TRBJ2-7; 8 bases line up with TRBD2. V dropped 5 bases and J dropped 1; count of bases not matched to a gene: 7. The CDR3 is made up of 15 amino acids. CDR3 in amino acids: CASSRQAGVSYEQYF. CDR3 bases: TGTGCCAGCAGTCGACAAGCGGGGGTGTCCTACGAGCAGTACTTC.

This sequence joins TRBV6-6 and TRBJ2-1, with TRBD2 matching over 9 bases. The J call is uncertain, as TRBJ2-7 better fits the DNA end. From germline, CDR1 is MNHNY and CDR2 SVGAGI (reference sequence). The CDR3 loop spans 15 amino acids. The CDR3 loop is CASSYGGGAYNEQYF. CDR3 DNA sequence: TGTGCCAGCAGTTATGGCGGGGGGGCCTACAATGAGCAGTACTTC.

This clonotype appeared many times. The CDR3 DNA sequence: TGTGCCAGCAGTGACAGGCAGCCCCAGCATTTT. Amino acid sequence: CASSDRQPQHF. This chain links TRBV6-1 with TRBJ1-5; D gene ambiguous. The CDR3 has 11 residues. The germline V gene has CDR1 MNHNS and CDR2 SASEGT. Trimming pared 3 bases from V and 7 bases from J, leaving 4 bases between.

The chain is built from TRBV6-2 or TRBV6-3 and TRBJ2-1; 9 bases fit TRBD2. The junction had 6 bases not matched to a gene; V was cut back by 6 bases and J by 9 bases. The CDR3 runs to 13 residues. The germline V gene encodes CDR1 MNHEY and CDR2 SVGEGT. Here the CDR3 DNA reads TGTGCCAGCAGGGCGGGAGGGCCAATTGAGCAGTTCTTC. Translation: CASRAGGPIEQFF.

This clonotype was seen only a few times. The rearrangement uses TRBV12-3 or TRBV12-4 and TRBJ2-1; 10 bases line up with TRBD1. CDR3 length equals 17 residues. V lost 5 bases to trimming and J lost 3 bases; unmatched junction nucleotides: 10. The CDR3 sequence is CASSRSGDRGGYNEQFF. CDR3 bases: TGTGCCAGCAGTCGAAGTGGGGACAGGGGAGGCTACAATGAGCAGTTCTTC.

This clonotype was observed a single time. The J gene is TRBJ1-4, the V gene TRBV20-1; no firm D call. Germline V CDR1 and CDR2: DFQATT, SNEGSKA (reference sequence). The CDR3 loop spans 12 amino acids. Trimming cost V 5 bases and J 8 bases, with 12 bases left between them. In DNA form, the CDR3 reads TGCAGTGCTCGGACCGCGTGGGAAAAACTGTTTTTT. Its protein is CSARTAWEKLFF.